Presented here are 31 T cell receptor beta chains from one specimen sequenced in a study of control samples from healthy donors and cancer patients. Clones were read by immunoSEQ multiplex PCR, and TCRdb kept only the in-frame ones, dropping some. This sample has 110,000 to 150,000 clones; about 93% occur once, and the top ten carry 13% to 15%. Material: PBMCs. The receptors come from a man aged 55 to 69 with colorectal cancer.

This chain uses TRBV3-1 (or the pseudogene TRBV3-2) with TRBJ2-5; D gene uncertain. This CDR3 has 13 amino acids. Germline V lookup: CDR1 LGHDT, CDR2 YNNKEL (reference sequence). Trimming shortened V by 3 bases and J by 5 bases, and 10 bases separated the two germline ends. This CDR3 reads CASSHESVETQYF. The CDR3 nucleotides are TGTGCCAGCAGCCACGAGTCCGTGGAGACCCAGTACTTC.

As DNA, the CDR3 is TGTGCCTGGAGTGTCAATCACCAGCCCCAGCATTTT. Translated, it gives CAWSVNHQPQHF. The V call is TRBV30, the J call TRBJ1-5; the D is unclear. The CDR3 is made up of 12 amino acids. From germline, CDR1 is GTSNPN and CDR2 SVGIG (reference sequence). Trimming pared 0 bases from V and 7 bases from J, leaving 7 bases between. Combining the CDR3 with reference TRBV30 and TRBJ1-5 gives the whole variable domain SQTIHQWPATLVQPVGSPLSLECTVEGTSNPNLYWYRQAAGRGLQLLFYSVGIGQISSEVPQNLSASRPQDRQFILSSKKLLLSDSGFYLCAWSVNHQPQHFGDGTRLSIL.

The chain links TRBV6-2 or TRBV6-3 to TRBJ2-7, with 12 bases that match TRBD1. V lost 1 base, J lost 6 bases, and 4 bases stayed unmatched. CDR3 length: 15 amino acids. From germline, CDR1 is MNHEY and CDR2 SVGEGT. This CDR3 reads CASSYLGTGGIEQYF. CDR3 in DNA: TGTGCCAGCAGTTACTTAGGGACAGGGGGCATCGAGCAGTACTTC.

This chain uses TRBV29-1 with TRBJ2-1; 13 nucleotides line up with TRBD2. The CDR3 runs to 15 residues. The V and J ends lost 5 bases and 8 bases, in that order; junction bases with no gene match: 9. Germline V gives CDR1 SQVTM, CDR2 ANQGSEA. The CDR3 is CSVLLAGGSGDEQFF. The CDR3, as DNA: TGCAGCGTTCTACTAGCGGGGGGGAGCGGGGATGAGCAGTTCTTC.

This chain links TRBV3-1 (or the pseudogene TRBV3-2) with TRBJ1-1; possible D gene TRBD1, 5 bases. The germline CDR1 and CDR2 sequences are LGHDT and YNNKEL (reference sequence). This CDR3 is built from 15 residues. V shed 0 bases and J shed 4 bases, with 12 bases lying between them. Here the CDR3 DNA reads TGTGCCAGCAGCCAAGAGTGGGGCGGCACCACTGAAGCTTTCTTT. Encoded protein: CASSQEWGGTTEAFF.

The chain uses TRBV5-4 and TRBJ2-1, with no clear D. The CDR3 is 15 residues long. Germline loops: CDR1 SGHNT, CDR2 YYREEE (reference sequence). The ends were cut back, 4 bases at V and 5 bases at J, with 16 bases in the middle. Here the CDR3 reads CASSLILPANNEQFF. The CDR3, as DNA: TGTGCCAGCAGCCTAATCCTGCCGGCAAACAATGAGCAGTTCTTC. Full variable domain (outside the CDR3, taken from reference TRBV5-4 and TRBJ2-1): ETGVTQSPTHLIKTRGQQVTLRCSSQSGHNTVSWYQQALGQGPQFIFQYYREEENGRGNFPPRFSGLQFPNYSSELNVNALELDDSALYLCASSLILPANNEQFFGPGTRLTVL.

The chain has TRBV7-6 and TRBJ1-3, with a possible D match to TRBD1 (6 bases). CDR1 and CDR2 from the germline V gene are SGHVS and FNYEAQ. The CDR3 is made up of 16 amino acids. Trimming stripped 1 base from V and 0 bases from J, with 10 bases between. In DNA, the CDR3 is TGTGCCAGCAGCTTAGGCCAGGGGCACTCTGGAAACACCATATATTTT. This gives the protein CASSLGQGHSGNTIYF.

The CDR3 DNA sequence: TGTGCCAGCAGGGGGACAGCCTATAATTCACCCCTCCACTTT. Protein sequence: CASRGTAYNSPLHF. The chain is built from TRBV25-1 and TRBJ1-6, with TRBD1 matching 7 bases. V lost 6 bases and J lost 2; bases outside the gene matches: 1. Per germline, CDR1 MGHDK and CDR2 SYGVNS. The CDR3 extends over 14 amino acids. The variable domain in full, with the rest retrieved from reference TRBV25-1 and TRBJ1-6, is EADIYQTPRYLVIGTGKKITLECSQTMGHDKMYWYQQDPGMELHLIHYSYGVNSTEKGDLSSESTVSRIRTEHFPLTLESARPSHTSQYLCASRGTAYNSPLHFGNGTRLTVT.

This chain connects TRBV10-3 to TRBJ1-2; D might be TRBD1 (5 bases). CDR3 length equals 15 residues. Germline-derived CDR1 and CDR2 are ENHRY and SYGVKD. Trimming removed 5 bases at V and 6 bases at J, with 19 bases between. Written as DNA, the CDR3 is TGTGCCATCAGTCAGCCGGCCGGGGGGGAGAATGGCTACACCTTC. Translation: CAISQPAGGENGYTF.

The chain links TRBV4-1 to TRBJ2-3, with a weak D call TRBD2 (6 bases). Germline lookup yields CDR1 MGHRA and CDR2 YSYEKL. This CDR3 has 15 residues. Trimming left V 0 bases short and J 15 bases short, with 22 bases between. The CDR3 sequence is CASSQDVTYGRGEYF. The CDR3 region has the DNA TGCGCCAGCAGCCAAGATGTGACGTACGGGCGGGGAGAATATTTT.

The V and J genes are TRBV6-5 and TRBJ2-1; D not resolved. The CDR3 runs 16 residues. Germline CDR1 MNHEY, CDR2 SVGAGI. Trimming shortened V by 2 bases and J by 4 bases, and 15 bases separated the two germline ends. The CDR3 bases are TGTGCCAGCAGTTACACCGGCGGCCTAGTTTACAATGAGCAGTTCTTC. Protein: CASSYTGGLVYNEQFF.

This chain joins TRBV25-1 and TRBJ1-2, with TRBD1 matching 7 bases. The germline gives CDR1 MGHDK, CDR2 SYGVNS. This CDR3 spans 13 amino acids. The V and J ends lost 6 bases and 2 bases, in that order; junction bases with no gene match: 3. In nucleotides, the CDR3 is TGTGCCAGCAGGGGACAGCAGAACTATGGCTACACCTTC. This translates into CASRGQQNYGYTF.

The chain is built from TRBV9 and TRBJ2-3; 8 bases align to TRBD2. CDR3 length: 16 residues. V trimming: 0 bases; J trimming: 1 base; junction bases outside the gene matches: 4. Germline V lookup: CDR1 SGDLS, CDR2 YYNGEE. The CDR3 here is CASSVGSSGRTDTQYF. In nucleotides, the CDR3 is TGTGCCAGCAGCGTAGGCTCTAGCGGGCGCACAGATACGCAGTATTTT.

The gene calls are TRBV6-6 and TRBJ1-2; D is perhaps TRBD1 (5 bases). The germline V gene has CDR1 MNHNY and CDR2 SVGAGI (reference sequence). Trimming took 6 bases from V and 3 from J, leaving 11 bases between them. The CDR3 spans 13 residues. CDR3 in DNA: TGTGCCAGCAGCCCGCAGGGCGACTATGGCTACACCTTC. It specifies CASSPQGDYGYTF.

CDR3 sequence (DNA): TGTGCCAGCAGCTTCACCGGGACTGCAACTAATGAAAAACTGTTTTTT. This gives the protein CASSFTGTATNEKLFF. The rearrangement uses TRBV7-9 and TRBJ1-4, with D possibly matching TRBD1 (5 bases). Trimming shortened V by 3 bases and J by 0 bases, and 11 bases separated the two germline ends. Per germline, CDR1 SEHNR and CDR2 FQNEAQ (reference sequence). The CDR3 sequence is 16 residues long.

This chain connects TRBV19 to TRBJ2-5; 9 nucleotides agree with TRBD2. There are 18 residues in the CDR3. The germline V gene has CDR1 LNHDA and CDR2 SQIVND (reference sequence). The V gene end was trimmed by 4 bases and the J gene end by 4 bases; junction bases not matched to a gene: 16. The chain's CDR3 is CASSKIPPWRGGGETQYF. CDR3 DNA: TGTGCCAGTAGTAAGATCCCTCCCTGGCGGGGGGGCGGAGAGACCCAGTACTTC.

The chain is built from TRBV9 and TRBJ1-1, with 9 positions matching TRBD1. V lost 5 bases and J lost 6; bases outside the gene matches: 11. CDR1 SGDLS and CDR2 YYNGEE come from the germline V gene. CDR3 length equals 15 residues. The CDR3 DNA reads TGTGCCAGCAGTCCACAGGGGGCCCTAGGGGCTGAAGCTTTCTTT. This sequence encodes CASSPQGALGAEAFF.

This chain uses TRBV7-2 with TRBJ1-1; TRBD1 matches at 11 bases. CDR3 length: 15 residues. V lost 3 bases to trimming and J lost 4 bases; unmatched junction nucleotides: 4. From germline, CDR1 is SGHTA and CDR2 FQGNSA. CDR3 protein: CASSFWTGGSTEAFF. CDR3 DNA: TGTGCCAGCAGCTTTTGGACAGGGGGCAGCACTGAAGCTTTCTTT.

The chain has TRBV5-1 and TRBJ2-5, with TRBD1 as a possible D gene (6 bases). In germline, CDR1 is SGHRS, CDR2 YFSETQ. This CDR3 has 14 amino acids. The ends were cut back, 4 bases at V and 5 bases at J, with 15 bases in the middle. The CDR3 coding sequence is TGCGCCAGCAGCCCCGGGACAAACGGGGAGACCCAGTACTTC. This sequence encodes CASSPGTNGETQYF.

This sequence joins TRBV9 and TRBJ1-6; D remains unclear. The CDR3 totals 12 residues. V was pared by 3 bases and J by 10 bases, with 8 bases between. Germline V gene data show CDR1 as SGDLS and CDR2 as YYNGEE. As DNA, the CDR3 is TGTGCCAGCAGCGCCGGGGAATCACCCCTCCACTTT. This gives the protein CASSAGESPLHF.

This clone was seen a handful of times. The chain combines TRBV5-1 with TRBJ1-2, with TRBD1 matching over 9 bases. Germline CDR1 and CDR2: SGHRS and YFSETQ. This CDR3 comprises 15 residues. V lost 2 bases and J lost 7; bases outside the gene matches: 9. The CDR3 here is CASSFTPETGGGYTF. The CDR3, as DNA: TGCGCCAGCAGCTTTACGCCCGAGACAGGGGGTGGCTACACCTTC.

J is TRBJ2-7 and V is TRBV6-5, with D possibly being TRBD2 (6 bases). The CDR3 runs to 15 residues. V gave up 6 bases and J gave up 2 bases, with 17 bases separating them. The germline V gene encodes CDR1 MNHEY and CDR2 SVGAGI. CDR3 bases: TGTGCCAGCAGCTCGGACTACCCGGTGACCTACGAGCAGTACTTC. Encoded protein: CASSSDYPVTYEQYF.

A note on this clone: A read error may produce the germline difference seen at one junction end. V and J are TRBV5-1 and TRBJ1-6; D not certain. The CDR3 totals 14 residues. Germline V gives CDR1 SGHRS, CDR2 YFSETQ. The CDR3 DNA reads as TGCGCCAGCAGTTTGGAAGGGTTTAATTCACCCCTCCACTTT. Translated, it gives CASSLEGFNSPLHF.

This chain joins TRBV4-1 and TRBJ1-4; 11 positions match TRBD1. Germline-derived CDR1 and CDR2 are MGHRA and YSYEKL. V shed 1 base, J shed 1 base, and the junction held 5 bases outside the gene matches. The CDR3 totals 18 residues. CDR3 DNA: TGCGCCAGCAGCCAAGGTCCCGGGACAGGGGGAACTAATGAAAAACTGTTTTTT. This encodes CASSQGPGTGGTNEKLFF.

In regard to this clone: The same CDR3 is also encoded by other DNA sequences in this sample. V is TRBV19 and J is TRBJ1-6; no definite D call. V was shortened by 2 bases and J by 6 bases, with 26 bases between the two germline ends. The CDR3 has 20 residues. Germline V lookup: CDR1 LNHDA, CDR2 SQIVND (reference sequence). Here the CDR3 reads CASSILDGWGVGKANSPLHF. CDR3 in DNA: TGTGCCAGTAGTATACTCGATGGATGGGGTGTTGGTAAGGCTAATTCACCCCTCCACTTT.

This chain connects TRBV10-3 to TRBJ1-3; the D is unclear. CDR1 is ENHRY and CDR2 is SYGVKD in the germline V gene. Trimming took 4 bases from V and 3 from J, leaving 10 bases between them. The CDR3 is 14 residues long. For the CDR3, the DNA is TGTGCCATCAGTGGGACGGGTCGTGGAAACACCATATATTTT. This translates into CAISGTGRGNTIYF.

CDR3 nucleotide sequence: TGTGCCAGCAGCTATAGCGGGGGGGCCGGAGAGACCCAGTACTTC. It specifies CASSYSGGAGETQYF. The rearrangement uses TRBV11-3 and TRBJ2-5; 11 bases are shared with TRBD2. CDR1 is SGHNT and CDR2 is YENEEA in the germline V gene. The CDR3 covers 15 residues. V shed 4 bases and J 4 bases; nucleotides not matched to a gene: 5.

In DNA, the CDR3 is TGTGCCAGCAGCCAAGTCCGGAACTATGGCTACACCTTC. It codes for CASSQVRNYGYTF. The chain recombines TRBV14 with TRBJ1-2; D remains unclear. The V gene lost 1 base and the J gene lost 2 bases, with 5 bases spanning the gap. Germline V gene sequence: CDR1 SGHDN, CDR2 FVKESK. CDR3 length: 13 amino acids.

The rearrangement uses TRBV19 and TRBJ1-5; no clear D. This CDR3 has 13 residues. The germline V and J ends were trimmed by 3 bases and 4 bases, with 7 bases remaining between them. The germline CDR1 and CDR2 sequences are LNHDA and SQIVND (reference sequence). The CDR3 nucleotides read TGTGCCAGTAGTATTTTGGGGAATCAGCCCCAGCATTTT. This gives the protein CASSILGNQPQHF.

V is TRBV4-1 and J is TRBJ2-3; no reliable D call. Germline CDR1 and CDR2: MGHRA and YSYEKL. Trimming took 8 bases from V and 4 from J, leaving 28 bases between them. The CDR3 totals 18 residues. The DNA for the CDR3 is TGCGCCAGCCGCCTGTATCTTGATAGTTCTTTTACCGCAGATACGCAGTATTTT. Its protein is CASRLYLDSSFTADTQYF.

V is TRBV24-1 and J is TRBJ1-1, with no clear D. The CDR3 consists of 12 residues. V was trimmed by 3 bases and J by 8 bases, leaving 9 bases between them. Germline values: CDR1 KGHDR, CDR2 SFDVKD. The chain's CDR3 is CATSDASGEAFF. CDR3 sequence (DNA): TGTGCCACCAGTGATGCCTCAGGAGAAGCTTTCTTT.